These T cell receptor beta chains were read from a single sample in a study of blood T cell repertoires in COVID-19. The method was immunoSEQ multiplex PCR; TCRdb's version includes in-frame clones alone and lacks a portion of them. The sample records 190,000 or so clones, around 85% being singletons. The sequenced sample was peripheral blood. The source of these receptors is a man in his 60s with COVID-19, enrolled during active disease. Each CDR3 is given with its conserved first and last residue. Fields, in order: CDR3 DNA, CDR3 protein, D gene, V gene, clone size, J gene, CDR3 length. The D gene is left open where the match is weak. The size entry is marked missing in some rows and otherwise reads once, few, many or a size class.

TGTGCCAGCAGTTATCTAGGGAACACTGAAGCTTTCTTT CASSYLGNTEAFF - TRBV6-5 - TRBJ1-1 13
TGCAGCGTTGTGGAGGACACCGGGGAGCTGTTTTTT CSVVEDTGELFF - TRBV29-1 - TRBJ2-2 12
TGTGCTAGTGGTTTGATTCTCGGGCGTGACGACAGGGCCCCTTATGGCTACACCTTC CASGLILGRDDRAPYGYTF TRBD1 TRBV12-5 - TRBJ1-2 19
TGCAGCGTTTGGACAGGGGATGGCTACACCTTC CSVWTGDGYTF TRBD1 TRBV29-1 - TRBJ1-2 11
TGTGCCAGCAGTCCCCTAGGGTTAGGGGCCAACTACAATGAGCAGTTCTTC CASSPLGLGANYNEQFF - TRBV2 - TRBJ2-1 17
TGTGCCCGGACGGAAGGGGCAAATTCACCCCTCCACTTT CARTEGANSPLHF - TRBV30 - TRBJ1-6 13
TGTGCCAGTCGCGAGGGAGCTAACTACGAGCAGTACTTC CASREGANYEQYF - TRBV7-9 - TRBJ2-7 13
TGTGCCAGCAGCCGACTGCCCAATCAGCCCCAGCATTTT CASSRLPNQPQHF - TRBV14 - TRBJ1-5 13
TGTGCCAGCAGCGGACGGGAGGGCCGTGGGAAAACAAAGTTCTTC CASSGREGRGKTKFF TRBD2 TRBV7-8 - TRBJ2-1 15
TGTGCCAGTAAGGAGTGGACAGGACTTTATAGCAATCAGCCCCAGCATTTT CASKEWTGLYSNQPQHF TRBD1 TRBV19 - TRBJ1-5 17
TGTGCCAGCAGCTCTGCCGGGGGATACCAAGAGACCCAGTACTTC CASSSAGGYQETQYF - TRBV5-8 - TRBJ2-5 15
TGTGCCAGTAGCCCCGGGACAGGGGGGAGTGAAAAACTGTTTTTT CASSPGTGGSEKLFF TRBD1 TRBV19 - TRBJ1-4 15
TGCGCCAGCAGCTCTTGGACAGGAGCTGGAAACACCATATATTTT CASSSWTGAGNTIYF TRBD1 TRBV5-1 - TRBJ1-3 15
TGTGCCAGCAGCCTACAGGGTTCCTACGAGCAGTACTTC CASSLQGSYEQYF - TRBV2 - TRBJ2-7 13
TGTGCCAGCAGTGAAGCGCCAAGGGGAGCTTTCTTT CASSEAPRGAFF - TRBV2 - TRBJ1-1 12
TGTGCCAGCAGCCCAAACCGGGGGGGAGGCACCGGGGAGCTGTTTTTT CASSPNRGGGTGELFF TRBD2 TRBV9 - TRBJ2-2 16
TGCGCCAGCAGCCAAGAACACAGGGTTAGGACAAACACCATATATTTT CASSQEHRVRTNTIYF - TRBV4-1 - TRBJ1-3 16
TGCAGCGTCAGGCCCAGGGGGCTTGGAAACACCATATATTTT CSVRPRGLGNTIYF TRBD1 TRBV29-1 - TRBJ1-3 14
TGCAGCGCGGACAGGGGCTACTATGGCTACACCTTC CSADRGYYGYTF TRBD1 TRBV29-1 once TRBJ1-2 12
TGTGCCAGCAGCCCAAGGACAGGGTTAGGAAGCACTGAAGCTTTCTTT CASSPRTGLGSTEAFF TRBD1 TRBV7-9 few TRBJ1-1 16
TGCGCCAGCAGCTCAACAGGGTCCCCCTTGGGCTACACCTTC CASSSTGSPLGYTF - TRBV5-1 - TRBJ1-2 14
TGTGCCAGCAGTGAAGACTTCAGGGGACCGCACTATGGCTACACCTTC CASSEDFRGPHYGYTF - TRBV6-1 - TRBJ1-2 16
TGTGCCAGCAGTAGGAGTAGTAACTATGGCTACACCTTC CASSRSSNYGYTF - TRBV28 - TRBJ1-2 13
TGTGCCATCAGTGAATTGGACAGTATGAACACTGAAGCTTTCTTT CAISELDSMNTEAFF - TRBV10-3 - TRBJ1-1 15
TGTGCCAGCAGTGATGGTGGGGGAGGGCCTTATGGCTACACCTTC CASSDGGGGPYGYTF - TRBV25-1 - TRBJ1-2 15
TGTGCCAGCAGCTTGTGGCAGGGCTCCTACAATGAGCAGTTCTTC CASSLWQGSYNEQFF - TRBV5-4 - TRBJ2-1 15
TGTGCCAGCAGCCTAGATCGTACAGATACGCAGTATTTT CASSLDRTDTQYF - TRBV5-6 - TRBJ2-3 13
TGTGCCAGTAGTATGGATTGGAGAGTGGGTCCCACTCGCGAGCAGTACTTC CASSMDWRVGPTREQYF - TRBV19 - TRBJ2-7 17
TGTGCCAGCAGCCAGGGGAGACGGGGCAATGAGCAGTTCTTC CASSQGRRGNEQFF - TRBV4-2 - TRBJ2-1 14
TGTGCCAGCAGCTTAGGACCAACAGCGGGACGTGGCTACACCTTC CASSLGPTAGRGYTF - TRBV5-8 - TRBJ1-2 15
TGCGCCAGCAGCCCCCGGGACAGGACCAACTATGGCTACACCTTC CASSPRDRTNYGYTF TRBD1 TRBV5-1 - TRBJ1-2 15
TGTGCCGTCAGGACGGGACAACAGGATAATTCACCCCTCCACTTT CAVRTGQQDNSPLHF - TRBV10-3 - TRBJ1-6 15
TGTGCCAGCAGCGTAGAACAGGAGCTGTATTATAATTCACCCCTCCACTTT CASSVEQELYYNSPLHF - TRBV9 - TRBJ1-6 17
TGCGCCAGCAGCTTGATAGGGACAGATCTCCGGGAGACCCAGTACTTC CASSLIGTDLRETQYF TRBD1 TRBV5-1 - TRBJ2-5 16
TGTGCCTGGAAACCCCAGGGGCGCCGGTATGGCTACACCTTC CAWKPQGRRYGYTF - TRBV30 few TRBJ1-2 14
TGTGCCAGCAGTGAAGCCCAAGGAGGGTCCCTCTATGGCTACACCTTC CASSEAQGGSLYGYTF - TRBV6-1 - TRBJ1-2 16
TGTGCCAGCAGCCAAACCTGGACAGGGGGAAACACCATATATTTT CASSQTWTGGNTIYF TRBD1 TRBV3-1/TRBV3-2 - TRBJ1-3 15
TGTGCCAGCAGCCCCGGGGGAACCTATGGCTACACCTTC CASSPGGTYGYTF - TRBV7-2 - TRBJ1-2 13
TGTGCCAGCAGTCGGGGGAGGGAGCAGTTCTTC CASSRGREQFF - TRBV11-2 - TRBJ2-1 11
TGCGCCAGCAGCCCAAGGACAGGAGGAGAGACCCAGTACTTC CASSPRTGGETQYF TRBD1 TRBV5-1 - TRBJ2-5 14
TGTGCCAGCAGTTTAAACGCAGGGCTCGGCTACACCTTC CASSLNAGLGYTF - TRBV28 - TRBJ1-2 13
TGTGCCAGCAGTTTACAGGGGCGGAATGAAAAACTGTTTTTT CASSLQGRNEKLFF - TRBV27 - TRBJ1-4 14
TGCAGCGCCGTTAGGCGACAGGGCGAAAAACTGTTTTTT CSAVRRQGEKLFF TRBD1 TRBV29-1 - TRBJ1-4 13
TGTGCCTGGAGAGAAGGACAGCTTCGCTATGGCTACACCTTC CAWREGQLRYGYTF - TRBV30 - TRBJ1-2 14
TGTGCCAGCAGTCTCCTAGGTGGCAGTTCGAACTATGGCTACACCTTC CASSLLGGSSNYGYTF - TRBV28 - TRBJ1-2 16
TGTGCCAGCAGTTGGCGGGAACCCTTGAAAGATGAGCAGTTCTTC CASSWREPLKDEQFF - TRBV6-6 once TRBJ2-1 15
TGTGCCAGCAGCACCGACAGGGGGCGAGGCTATGGCTACACCTTC CASSTDRGRGYGYTF TRBD1 TRBV6-5 few TRBJ1-2 15
TGTGCCAGCAGCTTCCTTCGGACAGAGAACACTGAAGCTTTCTTT CASSFLRTENTEAFF - TRBV7-9 - TRBJ1-1 15
TGTGCCAGCAGCTTAAGGACACTCTCTGGAAACACCATATATTTT CASSLRTLSGNTIYF - TRBV5-6 - TRBJ1-3 15